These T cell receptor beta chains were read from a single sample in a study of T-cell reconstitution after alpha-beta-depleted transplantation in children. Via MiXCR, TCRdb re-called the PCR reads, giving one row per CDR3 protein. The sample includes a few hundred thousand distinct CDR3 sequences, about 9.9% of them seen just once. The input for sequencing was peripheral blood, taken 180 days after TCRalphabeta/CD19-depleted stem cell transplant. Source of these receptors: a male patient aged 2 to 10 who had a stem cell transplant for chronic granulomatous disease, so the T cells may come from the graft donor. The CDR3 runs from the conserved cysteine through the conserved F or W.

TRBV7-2	CASSVTGTSGETQYF
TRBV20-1	CSARPPYRDSSYEQYF
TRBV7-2	CASSPGGAGGLGNEQFF
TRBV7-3	CASSPGTSGNNEQFF
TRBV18	CASSPTGYGANTEAFF
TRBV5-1	CASSFIHLAGGVKYNEQFF
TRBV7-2	CASSLSPGYEQYF
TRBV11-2	CASSLVGMSLSGRRTDTQYF
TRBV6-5	CASSYSPWGGGDPFYGYPF
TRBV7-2	CASSPRAQGSNEQFF
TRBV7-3	CASRPHGLAVDEQFF
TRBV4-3	CASSYTGTSGTDTQYF
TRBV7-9	CASSVGTSSGANVLTF
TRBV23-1	CASSQSGPGGKNIQYF
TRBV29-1	CSVRDDYGYTF
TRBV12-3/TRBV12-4	CASTLTPGETQYF
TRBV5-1	CASSAERQTQYF
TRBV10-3	CAISESTSGRETQYF
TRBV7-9	CASSLRNSEAFF
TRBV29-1	CSVVEHGVSFF
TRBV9	CASSRGVDYEQYF
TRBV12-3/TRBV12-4	CASSLTASSYEQYF
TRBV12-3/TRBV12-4	CASSPLSGGKNQPQHF
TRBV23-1	CASSQPSSGAGGLIGNEQFF
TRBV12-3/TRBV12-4	CASSSYLKTGSNQPQHF
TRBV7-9	CASSLGAGTEELFF
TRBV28	CASNGASENTGELFF
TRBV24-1	CATSETGGGQETQSF
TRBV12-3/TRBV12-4	CASSRRDTQYF
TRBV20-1	CSANQGGQETQYF
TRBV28	CASSLLGTGVLEQYF
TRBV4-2	CASSQVGYPNEQFF
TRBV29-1	CSVEVWEAKYNEQFF
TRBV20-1	CSAWKYNEQFF
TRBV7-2	CASSWADGNEQFF
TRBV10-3	CAIGKGTGVLNIQYF
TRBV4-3	CASSWRPGGGDTQYF
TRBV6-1	CASSRLTGTYEQYF
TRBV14	CASSQGQGVNEQYF
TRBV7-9	CASSLPQGSGNTIYF
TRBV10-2	CASIKAGVRADTQYF
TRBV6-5	CASSYGGGEQYF
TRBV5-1	CASSWTGTPTYNEQFF
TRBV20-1	CSADRQGLHEAFF
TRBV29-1	CSVTGEGTGELFF
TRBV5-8	CASSLSLAATSTDTQYF